This TCR beta chain was sequenced during a study of CD8 T cells in Susac syndrome. When the RNA was reverse transcribed, random hexamers were used with an input of roughly 0.45 to 1 ug. The authors amplified TCR beta CDR3 across 54 Vbeta and 13 Jbeta using immunoSEQ multiplex PCR. TCRdb itself ran the immunoSEQ multiplex PCR reads through MiXCR, one entry per CDR3 protein. The sample includes around 300,000 distinct CDR3 sequences, about nine tenths seen only once; the top ten take approximately 0.2%. Germline CDR1 is SGDLS and CDR2 is YYNGEE. Trimming at V came to 5 bases and at J to 3 bases, leaving 8 bases not matched to a gene. This CDR3 is built from 16 residues.

The chain joins TRBV9 to TRBJ2-6; TRBD1 matches at 7 bases. The sample taken for sequencing was CD8+ T cells from PBMCs. This TCR was recovered from a human donor with multiple sclerosis. CDR3 sequence reads: CASSYSPGGGANVLTF. CDR3 nucleotides: TGTGCCAGCAGTTATTCTCCAGGGGGTGGGGCCAACGTCCTGACTTTC.